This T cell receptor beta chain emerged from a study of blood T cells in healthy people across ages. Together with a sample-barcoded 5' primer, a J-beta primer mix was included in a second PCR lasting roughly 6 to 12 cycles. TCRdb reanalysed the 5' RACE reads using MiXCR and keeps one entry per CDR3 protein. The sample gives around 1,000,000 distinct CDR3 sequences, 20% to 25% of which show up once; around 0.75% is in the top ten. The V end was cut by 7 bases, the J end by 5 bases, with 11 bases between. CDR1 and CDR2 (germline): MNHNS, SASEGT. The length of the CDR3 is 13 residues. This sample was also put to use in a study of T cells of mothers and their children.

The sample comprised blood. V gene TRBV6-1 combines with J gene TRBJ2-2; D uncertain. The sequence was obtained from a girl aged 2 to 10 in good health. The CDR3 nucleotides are TGTGCCAGCACCAAGGAAGGGACCGGGGAGCTGTTTTTT. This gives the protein CASTKEGTGELFF.